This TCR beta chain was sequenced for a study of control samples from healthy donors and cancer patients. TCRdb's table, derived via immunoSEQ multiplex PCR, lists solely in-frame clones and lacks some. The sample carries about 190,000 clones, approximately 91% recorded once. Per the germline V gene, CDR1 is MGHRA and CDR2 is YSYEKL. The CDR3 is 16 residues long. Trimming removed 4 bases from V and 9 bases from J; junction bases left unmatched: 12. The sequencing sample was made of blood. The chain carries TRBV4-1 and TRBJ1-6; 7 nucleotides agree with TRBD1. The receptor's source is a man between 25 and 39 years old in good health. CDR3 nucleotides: TGCGCCAGCAGCCGAGACACTACAGGGGTAGGTTCACCCCTCCACTTT. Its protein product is CASSRDTTGVGSPLHF.